The 28 T cell receptor beta chains given below trace back to one sample, sequenced in a study of blood T cell repertoires in COVID-19. TCRdb's copy holds only in-frame clones and misses some; the assay was immunoSEQ multiplex PCR. The top ten clones hold more than 4.5% of a sample with about 190,000 clones, approximately 85% of them seen once. Material for sequencing was peripheral blood. Receptor source: a woman in her 70s with active or convalescent COVID-19.

The CDR3 region is CAIPRDRLYEQYF. In DNA, the CDR3 is TGTGCCATTCCGAGGGACAGGCTCTACGAGCAGTACTTC. The chain combines TRBV19 with TRBJ2-7; TRBD1 agrees at 8 bases. The ends lost 10 bases at V and 3 bases at J; junction bases unmatched: 8. Germline values: CDR1 LNHDA, CDR2 SQIVND (reference sequence). The CDR3 is made up of 13 amino acids.

The chain carries TRBV2 and TRBJ2-7; 7 bases match TRBD1. The ends lost 5 bases at V and 2 bases at J; junction bases unmatched: 9. CDR1 SNHLY and CDR2 FYNNEI come from the germline V gene. The CDR3 totals 15 residues. The CDR3 coding sequence is TGTGCCAGCAGTCTTTCCGGGACAGAGACCTACGAGCAGTACTTC. This gives the protein CASSLSGTETYEQYF.

The rearrangement links TRBV28 to TRBJ2-5; D perhaps matches TRBD1 (5 bases). The germline V gene encodes CDR1 MDHEN and CDR2 SYDVKM. With 5 bases removed from V and 1 base from J, the gap between germline ends came to 8 bases. The CDR3 totals 13 residues. The DNA of the CDR3 is TGTGCCAGCAGTCCGACAGTCCAAGAGACCCAGTACTTC. It is translated as CASSPTVQETQYF. Combining the CDR3 with reference TRBV28 and TRBJ2-5 gives the whole variable domain DVKVTQSSRYLVKRTGEKVFLECVQDMDHENMFWYRQDPGLGLRLIYFSYDVKMKEKGDIPEGYSVSREKKERFSLILESASTNQTSMYLCASSPTVQETQYFGPGTRLLVL.

The J gene is TRBJ2-1, the V gene TRBV25-1; 10 nucleotides agree with TRBD2. The V gene's germline CDR1 is MGHDK and CDR2 SYGVNS. V trimming: 1 base; J trimming: 13 bases; junction bases outside the gene matches: 4. There are 13 residues in the CDR3. For the CDR3, the DNA is TGTGCCAGCAGTGAATGGGCTAGCGGGAGTCAGTTCTTC. Amino acid sequence: CASSEWASGSQFF. Full variable domain (remainder filled in from reference TRBV25-1 and TRBJ2-1): EADIYQTPRYLVIGTGKKITLECSQTMGHDKMYWYQQDPGMELHLIHYSYGVNSTEKGDLSSESTVSRIRTEHFPLTLESARPSHTSQYLCASSEWASGSQFFGPGTRLTVL.

The chain recombines TRBV4-1 with TRBJ2-1; 13 positions match TRBD2. V lost 0 bases and J lost 0; bases outside the gene matches: 11. Germline V gene data show CDR1 as MGHRA and CDR2 as YSYEKL. This CDR3 contains 21 residues. The CDR3 DNA follows: TGCGCCAGCAGCCAAGATCACCTGAGACTAGCGGGAGGAAGCTCCTACAATGAGCAGTTCTTC. Translated, it gives CASSQDHLRLAGGSSYNEQFF.

V usage is TRBV4-1 and J usage is TRBJ2-1; 10 bases agree with TRBD2. The ends lost 0 bases at V and 4 bases at J; junction bases unmatched: 3. CDR3 length: 16 residues. Germline assignment: CDR1 MGHRA and CDR2 YSYEKL. This CDR3 reads CASSQEAGGTYNEQFF. The DNA for the CDR3 is TGCGCCAGCAGCCAAGAAGCGGGAGGGACATACAATGAGCAGTTCTTC.

This clone has a handful of counts. The chain employs TRBV4-2 and TRBJ1-2; tentatively, D is TRBD1 (5 bases). Per germline, CDR1 LGHNA and CDR2 YNFKEQ. Trimming pared 4 bases from V and 4 bases from J, leaving 22 bases between. The CDR3 is 17 amino acids. The CDR3 sequence is CASSLSSFERQPYGYTF. The CDR3 nucleotides are TGTGCCAGCAGCCTCTCTTCGTTTGAGAGACAGCCCTATGGCTACACCTTC.

This clone has only one observation. This sequence joins TRBV2 and TRBJ1-4; TRBD1 is a possible D gene (6 bases). The CDR3 is made up of 15 amino acids. The germline CDR1 and CDR2 sequences are SNHLY and FYNNEI. V lost 5 bases, J lost 5 bases, and 15 bases lay in between. CDR3 DNA: TGTGCCAGCAGTTGGGACAAGACACGGAATGAAAAACTGTTTTTT. Translation gives CASSWDKTRNEKLFF.

Concerning this clone itself: Other DNA sequences in the same sample also yield this CDR3. This chain links TRBV7-9 with TRBJ2-5; maybe TRBD1 (5 bases). With 3 bases removed from V and 2 bases from J, the gap between germline ends came to 7 bases. The CDR3 totals 13 residues. Germline V CDR1 and CDR2: SEHNR, FQNEAQ (reference sequence). The CDR3 protein is CASSLTVQETQYF. The DNA of the CDR3 is TGTGCCAGCAGCTTGACAGTTCAAGAGACCCAGTACTTC.

In this sample, this clone turned up a few times. The J gene is TRBJ2-7, the V gene TRBV7-9, with D maybe TRBD2 (6 bases). Germline assignment: CDR1 SEHNR and CDR2 FQNEAQ (reference sequence). Trimming stripped 5 bases from V and 0 bases from J, with 11 bases between. There are 14 residues in the CDR3. CDR3 DNA: TGTGCCAGCAGCACAGACGGGGGCTCCTACGAGCAGTACTTC. Protein product: CASSTDGGSYEQYF.

The rearrangement uses TRBV5-1 and TRBJ2-1; 14 bases align to TRBD2. J was trimmed by 7 bases and V by 8 bases; bases with no gene match: 8. The CDR3 consists of 15 residues. Germline V gene data show CDR1 as SGHRS and CDR2 as YFSETQ. DNA for the CDR3: TGCGCCAGGCTTCCGGGACTAGCGGGAGTGAATGAGCAGTTCTTC. This sequence encodes CARLPGLAGVNEQFF. The variable domain in full, completed from reference TRBV5-1 and TRBJ2-1, reads KAGVTQTPRYLIKTRGQQVTLSCSPISGHRSVSWYQQTPGQGLQFLFEYFSETQRNKGNFPGRFSGRQFSNSRSEMNVSTLELGDSALYLCARLPGLAGVNEQFFGPGTRLTVL.

V is TRBV28 and J is TRBJ1-5, with D perhaps TRBD1 (6 bases). In germline, CDR1 is MDHEN, CDR2 SYDVKM. This CDR3 has 15 residues. Trimming stripped 6 bases from V and 8 bases from J, with 20 bases between. The CDR3 region has the DNA TGTGCCAGCAGACATTTTCGGGACATGGATAAGCCCCAGCATTTT. Protein sequence: CASRHFRDMDKPQHF.

The chain uses TRBV3-1 (or the pseudogene TRBV3-2) and TRBJ2-5, with 11 bases fitting TRBD2. V gave up 4 bases and J gave up 5 bases; unmatched junction bases: 3. Germline CDR1 and CDR2: LGHDT and YNNKEL (reference sequence). The CDR3 is 14 residues long. The CDR3 DNA is TGTGCCAGCAGCCTAGCGGGAGGGCCGGAGACCCAGTACTTC. This codes for CASSLAGGPETQYF.

The V call is TRBV25-1, the J call TRBJ2-3; D uncertain. Germline CDR1 reads MGHDK; CDR2 reads SYGVNS. CDR3 size: 13 residues. V was trimmed by 0 bases and J by 3 bases, leaving 4 bases between them. CDR3 amino acids: CASSEYNTDTQYF. The CDR3 DNA reads as TGTGCCAGCAGTGAATATAATACAGATACGCAGTATTTT. The full variable domain, completed using reference TRBV25-1 and TRBJ2-3, is EADIYQTPRYLVIGTGKKITLECSQTMGHDKMYWYQQDPGMELHLIHYSYGVNSTEKGDLSSESTVSRIRTEHFPLTLESARPSHTSQYLCASSEYNTDTQYFGPGTRLTVL.

The chain has TRBV28 and TRBJ1-5; tentatively, D is TRBD1 (6 bases). V shed 3 bases and J shed 1 base, with 13 bases lying between them. CDR1 is MDHEN, CDR2 SYDVKM, per germline. CDR3 size: 16 residues. The CDR3 sequence: CASSFGSRGSNQPQHF. DNA for the CDR3: TGTGCCAGCAGTTTTGGATCCAGGGGAAGCAATCAGCCCCAGCATTTT.

The chain is built from TRBV6-4 and TRBJ1-6, with 9 bases lining up with TRBD1. The CDR3 length is 15 residues. The V gene's germline CDR1 is MRHNA and CDR2 SNTAGT. V dropped 6 bases and J dropped 7; count of bases not matched to a gene: 7. The CDR3 coding sequence is TGTGCCAGCAGCGAGGACAGGGGTGGGAATTCACCCCTCCACTTT. This gives the protein CASSEDRGGNSPLHF.

The genes are TRBV5-4 and TRBJ2-7, with TRBD2 matching over 9 bases. V gave up 0 bases and J gave up 6 bases; unmatched junction bases: 1. CDR1 is SGHNT, CDR2 YYREEE, per germline (reference sequence). CDR3 size: 13 residues. The CDR3 spells CASSLALAGEQYF. The CDR3 DNA is TGTGCCAGCAGCTTGGCACTAGCGGGCGAGCAGTACTTC. The variable domain in full, with the rest retrieved from reference TRBV5-4 and TRBJ2-7, is ETGVTQSPTHLIKTRGQQVTLRCSSQSGHNTVSWYQQALGQGPQFIFQYYREEENGRGNFPPRFSGLQFPNYSSELNVNALELDDSALYLCASSLALAGEQYFGPGTRLTVT.

This clone was counted once. V and J are TRBV28 and TRBJ2-7, with 7 positions matching TRBD2. V was clipped by 2 bases and J by 3 bases; unmatched bases: 13. Germline loops: CDR1 MDHEN, CDR2 SYDVKM. The CDR3 consists of 17 residues. The CDR3 here is CASSLTGASGPRYEQYF. DNA for the CDR3: TGTGCCAGCAGTTTAACCGGGGCTAGCGGTCCCCGCTACGAGCAGTACTTC.

The CDR3 nucleotides are TGTGCCAGCTCACCACCGGTTAGTACTGAAGCTTTCTTT. It translates to CASSPPVSTEAFF. V and J are TRBV18 and TRBJ1-1; D gene uncertain. CDR1 and CDR2 from the germline V gene are KGHSH and LQKENI. The V end was cut by 0 bases, the J end by 5 bases, with 7 bases between. The CDR3 has 13 amino acids.

This chain links TRBV10-3 with TRBJ1-3; D possibly corresponds to TRBD1 (6 bases). Germline assignment: CDR1 ENHRY and CDR2 SYGVKD. This CDR3 region has 15 residues. V was pared by 6 bases and J by 2 bases, with 14 bases between. CDR3 residues: CAISQQGIPGNTIYF. DNA for the CDR3: TGTGCCATCAGCCAACAGGGTATACCTGGAAACACCATATATTTT.

This sequence joins TRBV7-8 and TRBJ2-3; 13 nucleotides align to TRBD2. The CDR3 totals 17 residues. The germline gives CDR1 SGHVS, CDR2 FQNEAQ. The V gene end was trimmed by 5 bases and the J gene end by 2 bases; junction bases not matched to a gene: 7. The CDR3 DNA reads as TGTGCCAGCAGCGGACTAGCGGGAGAAGTCGTCACAGATACGCAGTATTTT. Its protein product is CASSGLAGEVVTDTQYF. Combining the CDR3 with reference TRBV7-8 and TRBJ2-3 gives the whole variable domain GAGVSQSPRYKVAKRGQDVALRCDPISGHVSLFWYQQALGQGPEFLTYFQNEAQLDKSGLPSDRFFAERPEGSVSTLKIQRTQQEDSAVYLCASSGLAGEVVTDTQYFGPGTRLTVL.

The chain links TRBV9 to TRBJ2-1, with D perhaps matching TRBD2 (6 bases). The CDR3 totals 13 residues. The germline V gene has CDR1 SGDLS and CDR2 YYNGEE. V gave up 2 bases and J gave up 9 bases, with 12 bases separating them. The CDR3 coding sequence is TGTGCCAGCAGCGTTCAAGTGGGGGGTGAGCAGTTCTTC. Translating it yields CASSVQVGGEQFF.

The genes are TRBV5-1 and TRBJ1-1, with D maybe TRBD1 (5 bases). Per germline, CDR1 SGHRS and CDR2 YFSETQ. The CDR3 covers 13 residues. The ends were cut back, 2 bases at V and 4 bases at J, with 9 bases in the middle. CDR3 nucleotide sequence: TGCGCCAGCAGCTTTAGGCAGGGCACTGAAGCTTTCTTT. Translated: CASSFRQGTEAFF.

The chain links TRBV3-1 (or the pseudogene TRBV3-2) to TRBJ1-2, with a tentative D call TRBD1 (6 bases). V was shortened by 5 bases and J by 0 bases, with 13 bases between the two germline ends. The CDR3 runs 15 residues. The germline V gene encodes CDR1 LGHDT and CDR2 YNNKEL (reference sequence). The CDR3 here is CASSYTGNTNYGYTF. CDR3 nucleotides: TGTGCCAGCAGCTACACAGGGAATACTAACTATGGCTACACCTTC.

This CDR3 reads CASSPSVNTGELFF. In DNA, the CDR3 is TGTGCCAGCAGTCCTAGCGTGAACACCGGGGAGCTGTTTTTT. This chain joins TRBV14 and TRBJ2-2, with D possibly TRBD2 on 6 matching bases. This CDR3 has 14 residues. Germline V CDR1 and CDR2: SGHDN, FVKESK. V was clipped by 6 bases and J by 1 base, with 9 bases between them.

The gene calls are TRBV28 and TRBJ2-3, with TRBD2 matching 10 bases. CDR3 length equals 18 residues. Germline assignment: CDR1 MDHEN and CDR2 SYDVKM. With 0 bases clipped from V and 3 bases from J, the junction kept 9 bases outside the gene matches. Here the CDR3 DNA reads TGTGCCAGCAGTTTATGGGCTAGCGGGAGCCCCTGGACAGATACGCAGTATTTT. This gives the protein CASSLWASGSPWTDTQYF.

The rearrangement joins TRBV28 to TRBJ2-2, with D unresolved. The CDR3 runs to 13 residues. The germline V gene encodes CDR1 MDHEN and CDR2 SYDVKM. With 3 bases removed from V and 2 bases from J, the gap between germline ends came to 4 bases. Here the CDR3 DNA reads TGTGCCAGCAGTTTTACTAACACCGGGGAGCTGTTTTTT. Its protein is CASSFTNTGELFF.

The J gene is TRBJ2-1, the V gene TRBV2, with 14 bases matching TRBD2. V dropped 5 bases and J dropped 8; count of bases not matched to a gene: 5. This CDR3 comprises 15 residues. Looked up from germline, CDR1 is SNHLY and CDR2 is FYNNEI. CDR3 in amino acids: CASSSGTSGRDEQFF. The CDR3, as DNA: TGTGCCAGCAGTTCCGGGACTAGCGGGAGAGATGAGCAGTTCTTC. The variable domain in full, with the rest retrieved from reference TRBV2 and TRBJ2-1, is EPEVTQTPSHQVTQMGQEVILRCVPISNHLYFYWYRQILGQKVEFLVSFYNNEISEKSEIFDDQFSVERPDGSNFTLKIRSTKLEDSAMYFCASSSGTSGRDEQFFGPGTRLTVL.